The entry below gives a single T cell receptor (beta chain) sequence along with its context. Before being deemed recovered, Cohort 3 donors had two negative PCRs, clearance, or symptom resolution. The data belong to a study of blood T cell repertoires in COVID-19. Background on the study: Sites in the United States, Italy and Spain provided acute and convalescent COVID-19 samples.

The assay was immunoSEQ multiplex PCR, and TCRdb's table has in-frame clones only and misses some. The data show 300,000 to 350,000 clones, around 90% seen once. This CDR3 is 12 amino acids long. The germline V gene encodes CDR1 SQVTM and CDR2 ANQGSEA. The germline V and J ends were trimmed by 3 bases and 8 bases, with 13 bases remaining between them. Source material: PBMCs or T cells enriched from blood (not recorded which). The origin of this receptor is a young woman who had recovered from COVID-19. This chain connects TRBV29-1 to TRBJ1-1, with unresolved D. CDR3 amino acids: CSVESLIREAFF. DNA for the CDR3: TGCAGCGTTGAGTCCTTAATCAGGGAAGCTTTCTTT.